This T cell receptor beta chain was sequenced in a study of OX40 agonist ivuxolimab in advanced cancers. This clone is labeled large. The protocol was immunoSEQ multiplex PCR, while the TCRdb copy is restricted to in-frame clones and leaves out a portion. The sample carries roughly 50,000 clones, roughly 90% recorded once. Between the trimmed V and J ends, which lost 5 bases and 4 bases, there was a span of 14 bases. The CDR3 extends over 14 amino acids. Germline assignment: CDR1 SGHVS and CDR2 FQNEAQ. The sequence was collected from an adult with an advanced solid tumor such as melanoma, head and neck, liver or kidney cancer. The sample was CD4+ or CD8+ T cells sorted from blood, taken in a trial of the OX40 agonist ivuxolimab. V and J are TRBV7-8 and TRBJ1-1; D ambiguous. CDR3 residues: CASSPKIASTEAFF. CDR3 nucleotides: TGTGCCAGCAGCCCAAAGATCGCGAGCACTGAAGCTTTCTTT.